Presented here are 18 T cell receptor beta chains from one specimen sequenced in a study of blood T cell repertoires in COVID-19. Repertoires were generated with immunoSEQ multiplex PCR, while TCRdb's copy carries only in-frame clones and drops some. The data hold 45,000 to 55,000 clones, with about 82% observed a single time. The sample taken for sequencing was peripheral blood. The source is a woman of 80 years or more with acute or convalescent COVID-19.

The chain is built from TRBV11-2 and TRBJ2-7; perhaps TRBD1 as D (6 bases). With 5 bases removed from V and 3 bases from J, the gap between germline ends came to 14 bases. Per the germline V gene, CDR1 is SGHAT and CDR2 is FQNNGV. The CDR3 consists of 14 residues. Written as DNA, the CDR3 is TGTGCCAGCAGCCCTCGAAAGGGGGACTACGAGCAGTACGTC. Residues: CASSPRKGDYEQYV.

The chain recombines TRBV19 with TRBJ1-6; 11 bases map to TRBD1. CDR1 is LNHDA and CDR2 is SQIVND in the germline V gene (reference sequence). Trimming took 5 bases from V and 11 from J; bases not matched to a gene: 2. The CDR3 consists of 13 residues. The CDR3: CASSPGQGAPLHF. CDR3 coding DNA: TGTGCCAGTAGTCCGGGACAGGGGGCACCCCTCCACTTT. Full variable domain (missing parts from reference TRBV19 and TRBJ1-6): DGGITQSPKYLFRKEGQNVTLSCEQNLNHDAMYWYRQDPGQGLRLIYYSQIVNDFQKGDIAEGYSVSREKKESFPLTVTSAQKNPTAFYLCASSPGQGAPLHFGNGTRLTVT.

The V gene is TRBV30, the J gene TRBJ1-2, with TRBD1 matching 7 bases. From germline, CDR1 is GTSNPN and CDR2 SVGIG (reference sequence). The CDR3 is 14 amino acids. V gave up 5 bases and J gave up 4 bases; unmatched junction bases: 10. DNA for the CDR3: TGTGCCTGGGGAAGACAGGGTCTTGGCTATGGCTACACCTTC. Protein: CAWGRQGLGYGYTF.

The chain joins TRBV19 to TRBJ2-2, with TRBD2 matching 14 bases. Germline V gene sequence: CDR1 LNHDA, CDR2 SQIVND (reference sequence). This CDR3 is built from 19 residues. The V gene end was trimmed by 3 bases and the J gene end by 5 bases; junction bases not matched to a gene: 11. The chain's CDR3 is CASSMRLRGLAGETGELFF. CDR3 coding DNA: TGTGCCAGTAGTATGCGTTTAAGGGGACTAGCGGGAGAAACCGGGGAGCTGTTTTTT.

This clone came up once. The rearrangement uses TRBV7-2 and TRBJ2-7, with D unclear. V lost 2 bases to trimming and J lost 0 bases, with 11 bases between them. The length of the CDR3 is 15 residues. From germline, CDR1 is SGHTA and CDR2 FQGNSA. The CDR3 region has the DNA TGTGCCAGCAGCTTAAGCTATTACCGCTCCTACGAGCAGTACGTC. It yields the protein CASSLSYYRSYEQYV.

This CDR3 is CETGSEYNEQFF. CDR3 sequence (DNA): TGTGAGACTGGTAGCGAATACAATGAGCAGTTCTTC. The chain links TRBV5-4 to TRBJ2-1, with a possible D match to TRBD2 (5 bases). The CDR3 is made up of 12 amino acids. Germline assignment: CDR1 SGHNT and CDR2 YYREEE (reference sequence).

This sequence joins TRBV5-1 and TRBJ1-5; TRBD1 might be the D (6 bases). The CDR3 has 15 amino acids. CDR1 and CDR2 from the germline V gene are SGHRS and YFSETQ. The ends were cut back, 4 bases at V and 0 bases at J, with 11 bases in the middle. The chain's CDR3 is CASSPGHFSNQPQHF. In DNA form, the CDR3 reads TGCGCCAGCAGCCCGGGACATTTTAGCAATCAGCCCCAGCATTTT.

This chain uses TRBV11-3 with TRBJ2-1; possibly TRBD2 for D (5 bases). The V end was cut by 1 base, the J end by 6 bases, with 7 bases between. CDR3 length: 13 residues. Per the germline V gene, CDR1 is SGHNT and CDR2 is YENEEA. CDR3 protein: CASSLVASNEQFF. CDR3 coding DNA: TGTGCCAGCAGCTTAGTAGCGAGCAATGAGCAGTTCTTC.

V is TRBV3-1 (or the pseudogene TRBV3-2) and J is TRBJ2-7, with 9 positions matching TRBD1. J gave up 3 bases and V 6 bases, and 9 bases lay outside the gene matches. The CDR3 runs to 15 residues. CDR1 and CDR2 (germline): LGHDT, YNNKEL (reference sequence). Here the CDR3 reads CASRPTGTGNYEQYF. CDR3 nucleotide sequence: TGTGCCAGCAGACCTACCGGGACAGGGAACTACGAGCAGTACTTC.

V and J are TRBV5-4 and TRBJ2-3; 8 bases are a match to TRBD2. V lost 0 bases, J lost 7 bases, and 7 bases stayed unmatched. From germline, CDR1 is SGHNT and CDR2 YYREEE (reference sequence). The CDR3 has 15 residues. In DNA form, the CDR3 reads TGTGCCAGCAGCTTGGAGAGCGGGGGCCAAAATACGCAGTATTTT. Encoded protein: CASSLESGGQNTQYF.

Note on this clone: This sample includes further DNA sequences coding for the same CDR3. The chain has TRBV3-1 (or the pseudogene TRBV3-2) and TRBJ1-1; TRBD1 is a possible D gene (5 bases). The CDR3 extends over 14 amino acids. Germline CDR1 reads LGHDT; CDR2 reads YNNKEL (reference sequence). Trimming removed 1 base at V and 1 base at J, with 7 bases between. The CDR3 loop is CASSQVGGNTEAFF. The CDR3 region has the DNA TGTGCCAGCAGCCAAGTGGGGGGGAACACTGAAGCTTTCTTT.

In regard to this clone: Other DNA sequences in this specimen translate into the identical CDR3. This sequence joins TRBV12-3 or TRBV12-4 and TRBJ1-2; weak D call: TRBD1 (6 bases). The CDR3 has 13 residues. Trimming took off 5 bases at V and 2 bases at J, with 9 bases between the two ends. The CDR3 region is CASSLGQNYGYTF. The CDR3 DNA reads as TGTGCCAGCAGTCTCGGACAGAACTATGGCTACACCTTC.

The V and J genes are TRBV27 and TRBJ2-1; 11 bases are a match to TRBD2. The CDR3 consists of 16 residues. Germline assignment: CDR1 MNHEY and CDR2 SMNVEV (reference sequence). The junction had 5 bases not matched to a gene; V was cut back by 0 bases and J by 7 bases. CDR3 sequence: CASSLSVSGRGNEQFF. The CDR3 DNA follows: TGTGCCAGCAGTTTATCGGTTAGCGGGAGGGGGAATGAGCAGTTCTTC.

The chain recombines TRBV3-1 (or the pseudogene TRBV3-2) with TRBJ2-3; maybe TRBD2 (5 bases). Trimming removed 3 bases at V and 2 bases at J, with 9 bases between. The CDR3 consists of 14 residues. The germline V gene encodes CDR1 LGHDT and CDR2 YNNKEL (reference sequence). The chain's CDR3 is CASSHVRDTDTQYF. Here the CDR3 DNA reads TGTGCCAGCAGCCATGTGAGGGACACAGATACGCAGTATTTT.

This rearrangement joins TRBV5-1 to TRBJ1-3; D is ambiguous. The germline V and J ends were trimmed by 0 bases and 0 bases, with 7 bases remaining between them. The CDR3 is 15 amino acids. Germline V lookup: CDR1 SGHRS, CDR2 YFSETQ. In DNA, the CDR3 is TGCGCCAGCAGCTTGGTCCGCAGCTCTGGAAACACCATATATTTT. Translated, it gives CASSLVRSSGNTIYF.

The chain links TRBV6-1 to TRBJ1-5; D possibly corresponds to TRBD1 (5 bases). V lost 4 bases to trimming and J lost 4 bases, with 17 bases between them. CDR3 length: 16 amino acids. CDR1 is MNHNS, CDR2 SASEGT, per germline. The CDR3 region is CASSAQTVTFNQPQHF. The CDR3 nucleotides are TGTGCCAGCAGTGCCCAGACAGTGACTTTTAATCAGCCCCAGCATTTT.

J is TRBJ2-2 and V is TRBV5-4; 7 bases are a match to TRBD2. V was clipped by 2 bases and J by 2 bases; unmatched bases: 3. The CDR3 sequence is 15 residues long. CDR1 and CDR2 (germline): SGHNT, YYREEE (reference sequence). CDR3 nucleotide sequence: TGTGCCAGCAGCTTTGCGACTAGCAACACCGGGGAGCTGTTTTTT. Translated, it gives CASSFATSNTGELFF.

This chain joins TRBV4-2 and TRBJ1-1; the D gene is possibly TRBD1 (5 bases). The ends were cut back, 10 bases at V and 1 base at J, with 13 bases in the middle. This CDR3 contains 13 residues. Germline V gives CDR1 LGHNA, CDR2 YNFKEQ. CDR3 residues: CATRDTKNTEAFF. CDR3 nucleotide sequence: TGTGCCACCAGGGATACTAAGAACACTGAAGCTTTCTTT.